These 13 T cell receptor beta chains were all obtained from the same sample, sequenced in a study of Tregs in tolerant kidney transplant recipients. TCRdb's copy holds only in-frame clones and misses some; the assay was immunoSEQ multiplex PCR. This sample has some 250,000 clones; approximately 84% occur once, and the top ten carry over 0.5%. The sample comprised CD4+ T cells from blood. These receptors were collected from a human donor in good health.

The V and J genes are TRBV5-1 and TRBJ2-5; D tentatively reads TRBD1 or TRBD2 (5 bases each). This CDR3 spans 15 amino acids. The germline CDR1 and CDR2 sequences are SGHRS and YFSETQ. The V end lost 2 bases, the J end lost 0 bases, and 11 bases lay between the germline ends. The CDR3 sequence is CASSFGTEYQETQYF. The CDR3 DNA reads as TGCGCCAGCAGCTTCGGGACGGAGTACCAAGAGACCCAGTACTTC.

V is TRBV5-1 and J is TRBJ2-1; 8 bases map to TRBD2. Unmatched junction bases numbered 11, after V lost 5 bases and J lost 7 bases. The CDR3 runs 15 residues. CDR1 SGHRS and CDR2 YFSETQ come from the germline V gene. CDR3 nucleotides: TGCGCCAGCAGGTCGGGACTAGGGGCCCCAAATGAGCAGTTCTTC. Translating it yields CASRSGLGAPNEQFF.

V gene TRBV7-3 combines with J gene TRBJ2-1; D is unclear. V gave up 1 base and J gave up 5 bases, with 15 bases separating them. CDR3 length: 16 amino acids. In germline, CDR1 is SGHTA, CDR2 FQGTGA. The CDR3 DNA sequence: TGTGCCAGCAGCTTAAACGGGCCCAACGTGGACAATGAGCAGTTCTTC. This translates into CASSLNGPNVDNEQFF.

Note on this clone: The sample carries other DNA sequences with the same CDR3. V is TRBV7-9 and J is TRBJ1-5; D remains ambiguous. V was trimmed by 1 base and J by 0 bases, leaving 7 bases between them. CDR1 and CDR2 (germline): SEHNR, FQNEAQ (reference sequence). The CDR3 totals 15 residues. CDR3 sequence: CASSLEGYSNQPQHF. CDR3 nucleotide sequence: TGTGCCAGCAGCTTAGAAGGTTATAGCAATCAGCCCCAGCATTTT.

This rearrangement joins TRBV11-3 to TRBJ2-3, with 7 bases identical to TRBD2. The J segment lost 0 bases and the V segment lost 5 bases, leaving 8 bases of the junction unmatched. Germline V lookup: CDR1 SGHNT, CDR2 YENEEA. This CDR3 has 16 amino acids. The DNA for the CDR3 is TGTGCCAGCAGCGAAAGCGGGACTGGCAGCACAGATACGCAGTATTTT. Translation gives CASSESGTGSTDTQYF.

This clone has only a few counts. CDR3 in amino acids: CASSPQGRTDTQYF. The CDR3 nucleotides read TGCGCCAGCAGCCCACAGGGGAGGACAGATACGCAGTATTTT. V is TRBV4-1 and J is TRBJ2-3; a weak D match, TRBD1 (7 bases). The CDR3 runs 14 residues. Trimming cost V 4 bases and J 3 bases, with 11 bases left between them. Germline V CDR1 and CDR2: MGHRA, YSYEKL.

The genes are TRBV29-1 and TRBJ1-2; D uncertain. Germline V gene sequence: CDR1 SQVTM, CDR2 ANQGSEA. This CDR3 is built from 14 residues. Trimming took off 1 base at V and 0 bases at J, with 9 bases between the two ends. The CDR3 sequence: CSVEGAVANYGYTF. The CDR3 DNA is TGCAGCGTTGAAGGCGCAGTTGCTAACTATGGCTACACCTTC.

This chain joins TRBV6-6 and TRBJ2-7; 9 nucleotides match TRBD2. V gave up 6 bases and J gave up 5 bases; unmatched junction bases: 11. The length of the CDR3 is 15 residues. CDR1 is MNHNY, CDR2 SVGAGI, per germline (reference sequence). The DNA of the CDR3 is TGTGCCAGCAGCCATCGGGGGCGGGAGGGCAACGAGCAGTACTTC. This encodes CASSHRGREGNEQYF.

The gene calls are TRBV6-6 and TRBJ1-2; the D is unclear. This CDR3 is 14 amino acids long. Trimming cost V 2 bases and J 4 bases, with 11 bases left between them. Germline V gene lookup returns CDR1 MNHNY and CDR2 SVGAGI (reference sequence). The CDR3 here is CASSYVGRRYGYTF. The DNA of the CDR3 is TGTGCCAGCAGTTACGTCGGACGGCGCTATGGCTACACCTTC.

The chain combines TRBV5-6 with TRBJ1-1, with a possible D match to TRBD1 (5 bases). Germline V CDR1 and CDR2: SGHDT, YYEEEE. Trimming pared 7 bases from V and 5 bases from J, leaving 15 bases between. This CDR3 region has 13 residues. The DNA for the CDR3 is TGTGCCAGCGCCCCGTTGGGGGTTACTGAAGCTTTCTTT. Translation gives CASAPLGVTEAFF. Full variable domain (outside the CDR3, taken from reference TRBV5-6 and TRBJ1-1): DAGVTQSPTHLIKTRGQQVTLRCSPKSGHDTVSWYQQALGQGPQFIFQYYEEEERQRGNFPDRFSGHQFPNYSSELNVNALLLGDSALYLCASAPLGVTEAFFGQGTRLTVV.

This chain connects TRBV7-2 to TRBJ1-6; no definite D call. The CDR3 spans 14 residues. The V end lost 1 base, the J end lost 9 bases, and 10 bases lay between the germline ends. In germline, CDR1 is SGHTA, CDR2 FQGNSA. The CDR3 nucleotides are TGTGCCAGCAGCTTAGTTTCGGGTGTTTCACCCCTCCACTTT. This codes for CASSLVSGVSPLHF.

This clone was seen more than once but under ten times. CDR3 in amino acids: CASSSTGGVYEQYF. The CDR3 bases are TGCGCCAGCAGCTCAACAGGGGGGGTATACGAGCAGTACTTC. The genes are TRBV5-1 and TRBJ2-7, with D maybe TRBD1 (8 bases). V lost 3 bases and J lost 4, with 14 bases in between. CDR3 length: 14 residues. CDR1 and CDR2 (germline): SGHRS, YFSETQ.

The chain has TRBV18 and TRBJ2-7; 7 bases line up with TRBD2. The J segment lost 3 bases and the V segment lost 1 base, leaving 6 bases of the junction unmatched. Germline loops: CDR1 KGHSH, CDR2 LQKENI. This CDR3 spans 15 amino acids. The CDR3 region has the DNA TGTGCCAGCTCACCACGGGAGGGGTCCGGCTACGAGCAGTACTTC. Translation: CASSPREGSGYEQYF.